This passage covers 27 T cell receptor beta chains from one sample sequenced in a study of beta chain features in type 1 diabetes. As every portion of the isolated RNA was reverse transcribed, the sequencing read expressed TCRB transcripts. Data came from immunoSEQ multiplex PCR; TCRdb stores just in-frame clones and leaves some out. Among around 430,000 clones listed, over 25% were seen once. The source material was naive CD4+ T cells from blood. These receptors all come from a man between 18 and 29 years old in good health.

In its sample, this clone was seen a few times. The rearrangement uses TRBV4-3 and TRBJ2-3; 7 bases match TRBD2. V lost 1 base, J lost 5 bases, and 9 bases stayed unmatched. The CDR3 has 16 amino acids. CDR1 is LGHNA, CDR2 YSLEER, per germline. In DNA, the CDR3 is TGCGCCAGCAGCCAAGGGGGGAGGGCCTTTGGAGATACGCAGTATTTT. As protein: CASSQGGRAFGDTQYF.

The chain employs TRBV12-2 and TRBJ2-3; TRBD2 is the table's D call and was not checked against the DNA. TRBV12-2 is a listed pseudogene. There are 14 residues in the CDR3. The CDR3 nucleotides read TGTGCAAGTCGCTTAAGCGGGATCGAGGATACGCAGTATTTT. Translating it yields CASRLSGIEDTQYF.

The rearrangement uses TRBV13 and TRBJ1-1; TRBD1 matches 8 bases. Germline loops: CDR1 PRHDT, CDR2 FYEKMQ (reference sequence). This CDR3 has 15 amino acids. V trimming: 5 bases; J trimming: 5 bases; junction bases outside the gene matches: 10. As DNA, the CDR3 is TGTGCCAGCAGCCACCGACAGGGGATTGCGACTGAAGCTTTCTTT. The encoded protein is CASSHRQGIATEAFF.

This clone was observed a few times. The chain combines TRBV29-1 with TRBJ2-7; 12 bases are shared with TRBD1. The CDR3 length is 14 residues. Germline CDR1 reads SQVTM; CDR2 reads ANQGSEA. Germline trimming cut 3 bases from V and 6 bases from J; bases unmatched to any gene: 6. CDR3 loop: CSVDTGTGGSEQYF. In DNA, the CDR3 is TGCAGCGTTGATACCGGGACAGGGGGCAGCGAGCAGTACTTC.

The chain uses TRBV2 and TRBJ2-7, with a possible D match to TRBD1 (5 bases). The V end was cut by 7 bases, the J end by 3 bases, with 13 bases between. CDR3 length: 13 residues. CDR1 is SNHLY and CDR2 is FYNNEI in the germline V gene. The DNA for the CDR3 is TGTGCCAGCACCACAACAGACAGCTACGAGCAGTACTTC. It specifies CASTTTDSYEQYF.

Only a few counts were recorded for this clone. The rearrangement links TRBV4-3 to TRBJ1-1, with D unclear. The germline CDR1 and CDR2 sequences are LGHNA and YSLEER. The CDR3 runs to 16 residues. Trimming took 0 bases from V and 4 from J, leaving 15 bases between them. In DNA form, the CDR3 reads TGCGCCAGCAGCCAAGATTACCCCCGGCAGAGCACTGAAGCTTTCTTT. Its protein is CASSQDYPRQSTEAFF.

Points on this clone: Other DNA sequences within the sample encode an identical CDR3. The chain uses TRBV5-1 and TRBJ2-3; D possibly corresponds to TRBD2 (5 bases). CDR1 SGHRS and CDR2 YFSETQ come from the germline V gene. The CDR3 is 14 amino acids. V dropped 1 base and J dropped 0 bases, with 6 bases sitting between them. The CDR3 DNA reads as TGCGCCAGCAGCTTGACGGGAAGCACAGATACGCAGTATTTT. Translated, it gives CASSLTGSTDTQYF.

The chain recombines TRBV5-4 with TRBJ1-1; weak D call: TRBD1 (6 bases). Germline V CDR1 and CDR2: SGHNT, YYREEE (reference sequence). The CDR3 length is 16 residues. V dropped 3 bases and J dropped 3 bases, with 18 bases sitting between them. The CDR3 DNA reads TGTGCCAGCAGCTCCCTCGGGGGCGGGTGGGACACTGAAGCTTTCTTT. As protein: CASSSLGGGWDTEAFF.

This clone was seen more than once but under ten times. Other DNA sequences in this specimen translate into the identical CDR3. The genes are TRBV19 and TRBJ2-5, with D unresolved. The CDR3 is 13 amino acids. Between the trimmed V and J ends, which lost 3 bases and 2 bases, there was a span of 7 bases. CDR1 and CDR2 (germline): LNHDA, SQIVND (reference sequence). DNA for the CDR3: TGTGCCAGTAGTATCGGGCGGCAAGAGACCCAGTACTTC. Translation: CASSIGRQETQYF.

This clone was seen more than once but under ten times. The chain couples TRBV29-1 to TRBJ2-2, with D possibly TRBD1 on 5 matching bases. Looked up from germline, CDR1 is SQVTM and CDR2 is ANQGSEA. This CDR3 has 13 residues. V shed 3 bases and J shed 1 base, with 6 bases lying between them. The CDR3 coding sequence is TGCAGCGTTGATGACAGGAACACCGGGGAGCTGTTTTTT. Protein product: CSVDDRNTGELFF.

This chain joins TRBV29-1 and TRBJ2-1; D might be TRBD1 or TRBD2, each matching 5 bases. This CDR3 contains 12 residues. Germline CDR1 reads SQVTM; CDR2 reads ANQGSEA. The V gene lost 4 bases and the J gene lost 10 bases, with 14 bases spanning the gap. This CDR3 is CSVGRGDQEQFF. DNA for the CDR3: TGCAGCGTTGGGAGAGGGGACCAGGAGCAGTTCTTC.

The table lists this clone with a few counts. This chain's CDR3 is CAWNLRGRGQPQHF. The CDR3 DNA is TGTGCCTGGAATTTAAGGGGGCGAGGTCAGCCCCAGCATTTT. The V gene is TRBV30, the J gene TRBJ1-5; TRBD1 aligns across 7 bases. The V gene end was trimmed by 4 bases and the J gene end by 6 bases; junction bases not matched to a gene: 9. The CDR3 extends over 14 amino acids. Germline CDR1 is GTSNPN and CDR2 is SVGIG (reference sequence).

V usage is TRBV6-7 and J usage is TRBJ2-7; the match to TRBD1 covers 7 bases. TRBV6-7 is assigned to the ORF class and has an uncertain function. CDR3 length equals 14 residues. Losses at the gene ends were 7 bases for V and 0 bases for J; bases not matched to a gene: 6. CDR3: CASTDRESSYEQYF. The CDR3 DNA sequence: TGTGCCAGCACCGACAGGGAAAGCTCCTACGAGCAGTACTTC.

V is TRBV6-1 and J is TRBJ2-1; 7 bases map to TRBD1. Germline loops: CDR1 MNHNS, CDR2 SASEGT. The CDR3 is 15 residues long. J was trimmed by 3 bases and V by 5 bases; bases with no gene match: 7. CDR3 sequence: CASSPPGTVYNEQFF. The CDR3 nucleotides are TGTGCCAGCAGTCCCCCCGGGACAGTCTACAATGAGCAGTTCTTC.

This clone has only a few counts. This chain joins TRBV5-4 and TRBJ2-5; TRBD2 might be the D (5 bases). CDR3 size: 14 residues. Trimming shortened V by 4 bases and J by 1 base, and 11 bases separated the two germline ends. Germline-derived CDR1 and CDR2 are SGHNT and YYREEE (reference sequence). CDR3 sequence (DNA): TGTGCCAGCAGCGCCAGCGGAACCCAAGAGACCCAGTACTTC. This codes for CASSASGTQETQYF.

This clone has a handful of counts. This sequence joins TRBV29-1 and TRBJ1-1; 7 bases match TRBD1. The CDR3 has 13 residues. Germline CDR1 reads SQVTM; CDR2 reads ANQGSEA. Trimming took 6 bases from V and 0 from J; bases not matched to a gene: 4. The CDR3 nucleotides read TGCAGCGTGACGGACAGGCTGAACACTGAAGCTTTCTTT. Translated, it gives CSVTDRLNTEAFF.

The V gene is TRBV25-1, the J gene TRBJ2-6, with D perhaps being TRBD1 or TRBD2 (5 bases each). V was trimmed by 1 base and J by 2 bases, leaving 9 bases between them. CDR1 is MGHDK and CDR2 is SYGVNS in the germline V gene. The CDR3 spans 16 residues. The CDR3 bases are TGTGCCAGCAGTGAATTACGAGGGGCTGGGGCCAACGTCCTGACTTTC. Translating gives CASSELRGAGANVLTF.

This clone was seen only a few times. The chain uses TRBV27 and TRBJ2-7; D is perhaps TRBD1 (6 bases). The CDR3 runs 16 residues. Per germline, CDR1 MNHEY and CDR2 SMNVEV (reference sequence). V lost 6 bases to trimming and J lost 3 bases, with 21 bases between them. The CDR3: CASSPGLQGRVYEQYF. CDR3 coding DNA: TGTGCCAGCAGCCCCGGGTTGCAGGGGCGCGTCTACGAGCAGTACTTC.

The table lists this clone with a few counts. V is TRBV7-2 and J is TRBJ2-1, with D perhaps given as TRBD1 or TRBD2 (5 bases each). Germline V gives CDR1 SGHTA, CDR2 FQGNSA. V lost 6 bases and J 4 bases, leaving 16 bases between the germline ends. The CDR3 totals 15 residues. CDR3: CASRLTQGAYNEQFF. The CDR3 coding sequence is TGTGCCAGCAGGTTGACTCAGGGAGCATACAATGAGCAGTTCTTC.

The gene calls are TRBV7-2 and TRBJ1-2; tentative D call: TRBD1 (5 bases). Looked up from germline, CDR1 is SGHTA and CDR2 is FQGNSA. This CDR3 is built from 14 residues. V was cut by 1 base and J by 12 bases, with 18 bases left in between. CDR3 region: CASSLGGQGSGNTF. CDR3 coding DNA: TGTGCCAGCAGCTTAGGAGGGCAGGGATCGGGCAACACCTTC.

This clone was seen more than once but under ten times. The genes are TRBV30 and TRBJ2-1; D not certain. CDR1 and CDR2 from the germline V gene are GTSNPN and SVGIG (reference sequence). The CDR3 runs to 14 residues. V gave up 4 bases and J gave up 3 bases, with 13 bases separating them. This chain's CDR3 is CAWTRSASYNEQFF. The CDR3 region has the DNA TGTGCCTGGACCCGCTCGGCTAGCTACAATGAGCAGTTCTTC.

The rearrangement links TRBV5-1 to TRBJ2-3; D gene ambiguous. Germline values: CDR1 SGHRS, CDR2 YFSETQ. V shed 0 bases and J shed 0 bases, with 11 bases lying between them. The CDR3 is made up of 16 amino acids. CDR3 sequence (DNA): TGCGCCAGCAGCTTGGCAATGCGGCAGAGCACAGATACGCAGTATTTT. As protein: CASSLAMRQSTDTQYF.

This chain links TRBV13 with TRBJ2-1; no definite D call. Germline V gene sequence: CDR1 PRHDT, CDR2 FYEKMQ (reference sequence). This CDR3 has 14 residues. V lost 5 bases and J lost 2, with 10 bases in between. The CDR3 DNA reads as TGTGCCAGCAGCGCACAGAGACCCTACAATGAGCAGTTCTTC. It is translated as CASSAQRPYNEQFF.

In this sample, this clone turned up a few times. The J gene is TRBJ2-7, the V gene TRBV7-2; D unresolved. CDR1 is SGHTA, CDR2 FQGNSA, per germline. Trimming took 5 bases from V and 2 from J, leaving 10 bases between them. This CDR3 comprises 13 residues. CDR3 in DNA: TGTGCCAGCAGCCTAGTCCAGGCCTACGAGCAGTACTTC. Protein sequence: CASSLVQAYEQYF.

The chain has TRBV13 and TRBJ2-3; 8 bases map to TRBD1. Germline V lookup: CDR1 PRHDT, CDR2 FYEKMQ (reference sequence). This CDR3 has 16 amino acids. The V segment lost 6 bases and the J segment 3 bases; nucleotides outside the gene matches: 11. The CDR3 loop reads CASSLSEDRATDTQYF. CDR3 sequence (DNA): TGTGCCAGCAGTCTCAGTGAGGACAGGGCGACAGATACGCAGTATTTT.

This clone has more than one count but fewer than ten. V gene TRBV4-1 combines with J gene TRBJ2-7; TRBD1 is a possible D gene (5 bases). Germline V gene lookup returns CDR1 MGHRA and CDR2 YSYEKL. The CDR3 contains 13 residues. With 0 bases removed from V and 3 bases from J, the gap between germline ends came to 6 bases. The CDR3 DNA sequence: TGCGCCAGCAGCCAAGAGACAGTCTACGAGCAGTACTTC. The encoded protein is CASSQETVYEQYF.

There are a few counts of this clone. Other DNA sequences of this sample code for an identical CDR3. V usage is TRBV29-1 and J usage is TRBJ2-7; possible D gene TRBD2, 5 bases. Germline assignment: CDR1 SQVTM and CDR2 ANQGSEA. V shed 4 bases and J shed 2 bases, with 12 bases lying between them. This CDR3 spans 13 amino acids. The CDR3 DNA reads as TGCAGCGTTGGAACTAGGCAAACCTACGAGCAGTACTTC. It specifies CSVGTRQTYEQYF.